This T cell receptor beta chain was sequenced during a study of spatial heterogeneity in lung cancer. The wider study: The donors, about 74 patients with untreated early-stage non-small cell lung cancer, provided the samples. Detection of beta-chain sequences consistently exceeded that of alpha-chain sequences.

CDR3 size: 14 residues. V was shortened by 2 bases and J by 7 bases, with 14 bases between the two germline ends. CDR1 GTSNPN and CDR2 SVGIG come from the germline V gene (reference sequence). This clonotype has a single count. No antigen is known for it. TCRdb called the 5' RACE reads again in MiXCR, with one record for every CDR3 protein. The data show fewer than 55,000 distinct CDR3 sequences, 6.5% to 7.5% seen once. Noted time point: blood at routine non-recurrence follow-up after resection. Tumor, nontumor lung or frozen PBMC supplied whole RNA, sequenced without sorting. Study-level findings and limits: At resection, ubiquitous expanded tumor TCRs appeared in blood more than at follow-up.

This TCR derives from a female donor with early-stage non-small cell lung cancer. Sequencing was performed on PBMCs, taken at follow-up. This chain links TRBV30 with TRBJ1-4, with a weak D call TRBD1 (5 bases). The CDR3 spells CAWSWIPGVEKLFF. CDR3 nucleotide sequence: TGTGCCTGGAGTTGGATTCCGGGGGTTGAAAAACTGTTTTTT.